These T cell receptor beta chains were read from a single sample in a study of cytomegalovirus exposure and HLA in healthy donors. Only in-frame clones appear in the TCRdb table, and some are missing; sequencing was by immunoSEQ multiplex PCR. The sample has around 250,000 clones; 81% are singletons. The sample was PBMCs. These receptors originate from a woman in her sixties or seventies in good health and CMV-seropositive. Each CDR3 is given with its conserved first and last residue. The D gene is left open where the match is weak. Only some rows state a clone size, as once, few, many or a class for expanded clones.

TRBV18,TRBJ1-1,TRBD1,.,TGTGCCAGCTCAGTCCCACAGGGGTTCAACACTGAAGCTTTCTTT,CASSVPQGFNTEAFF
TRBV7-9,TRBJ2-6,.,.,TGTGCCAGCAGCTTGGGGGGTTTTGGGGCCAACGTCCTGACTTTC,CASSLGGFGANVLTF
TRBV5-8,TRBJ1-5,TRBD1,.,TGTGCCAGCAGCTTGGCCCGGGGGACAGGGGGTCAGCCCCAGCATTTT,CASSLARGTGGQPQHF
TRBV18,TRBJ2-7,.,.,TGTGCCAGCTCACCACCTCCGGGCTACGAGCAGTACTTC,CASSPPPGYEQYF
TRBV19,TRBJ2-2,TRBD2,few,TGTGCCAGTAGTATCCCCCTAGCGGGATACACCGGGGAGCTGTTTTTT,CASSIPLAGYTGELFF
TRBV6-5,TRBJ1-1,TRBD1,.,TGTGCCAGCAGGAGGCCCTCGGGACAGCTCACTGAAGCTTTCTTT,CASRRPSGQLTEAFF
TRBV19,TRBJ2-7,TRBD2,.,TGTGCCAGTAGAGCAGGGACTAGCGGTTCCTACGAGCAGTACTTC,CASRAGTSGSYEQYF
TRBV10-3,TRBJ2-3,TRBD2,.,TGTGCCATCAGTGCTAGCGGGAGCAGCACAGATACGCAGTATTTT,CAISASGSSTDTQYF
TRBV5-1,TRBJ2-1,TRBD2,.,TGCGCCAGCAGCTTGCAGTTAGCGGGAGTAGGTTACAATGAGCAGTTCTTC,CASSLQLAGVGYNEQFF
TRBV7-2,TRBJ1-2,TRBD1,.,TGTGCCAGCAGCCTCCTAAGGACAGGGTTTGGCTACACCTTC,CASSLLRTGFGYTF
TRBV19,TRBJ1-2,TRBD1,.,TGTGCCAGTACCCTGGACAGGGGCCGGTATGGCTACACCTTC,CASTLDRGRYGYTF
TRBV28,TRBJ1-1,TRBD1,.,TGTGCCAGCAGTTTATCCGGACAGGGAGGCACTGAAGCTTTCTTT,CASSLSGQGGTEAFF
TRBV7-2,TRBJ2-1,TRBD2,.,TGTGCCAGCAGCCGGACTAGCGGGGAGAATGAGCAGTTCTTC,CASSRTSGENEQFF
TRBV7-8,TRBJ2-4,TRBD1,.,TGTGCCAGCACACAAAGACAGGGTCAAAACATTCAGTACTTC,CASTQRQGQNIQYF
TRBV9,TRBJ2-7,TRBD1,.,TGTGCCAGCAGCGTCGGACAGGGGACTTCCTACGAGCAGTACTTC,CASSVGQGTSYEQYF
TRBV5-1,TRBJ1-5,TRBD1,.,TGCGCCAGCAGCTTGGCTGGGGACAGGAATCAGCCCCAGCATTTT,CASSLAGDRNQPQHF
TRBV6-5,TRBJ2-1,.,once,TGTGCCAGCAGCAAAGGGAGAGGCACGAATGAGCAGTTCTTC,CASSKGRGTNEQFF
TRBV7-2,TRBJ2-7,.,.,TGTGCCAGCAGCAGCGGAACAGGGAGGGTAAACGAGCAGTACTTC,CASSSGTGRVNEQYF
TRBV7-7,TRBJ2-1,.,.,TGTGCTAGCAGCTTGGGACTCTTCTACAATGAGCAGTTCTTC,CASSLGLFYNEQFF
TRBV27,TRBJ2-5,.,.,TGTGCCAGCAGTTCCCACAATACCCAAGAGACCCAGTACTTC,CASSSHNTQETQYF
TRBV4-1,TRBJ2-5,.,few,TGCGCCAGCAGCCAAGTTTCGACGGGTCAAGAGACCCAGTACTTC,CASSQVSTGQETQYF
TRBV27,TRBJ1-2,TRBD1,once,TGTGCCAGCAGCCTACAGACAGGGTACGGCTACACCTTC,CASSLQTGYGYTF
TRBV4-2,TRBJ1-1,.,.,TGTGCCAGCAGCCAAGATCAATTCTTCAACTTGAACACTGAAGCTTTCTTT,CASSQDQFFNLNTEAFF
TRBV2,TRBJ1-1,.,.,TGTGCTTCACGGGGGGAGAGCACTGAAGCTTTCTTT,CASRGESTEAFF
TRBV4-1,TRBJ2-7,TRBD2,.,TGCGCCAGCAGCCAAGATCTGGGGGAGCGGGAGCAGGAGCAGTACTTC,CASSQDLGEREQEQYF
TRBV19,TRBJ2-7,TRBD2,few,TGTGCCAGTAGTATAGGATGGACTAGTTCTTACGAGCAGTACTTC,CASSIGWTSSYEQYF
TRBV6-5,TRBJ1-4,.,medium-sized,TGTGCCAGCAGTGTCAGCGGGGTAGAGGAAAAACTGTTTTTT,CASSVSGVEEKLFF